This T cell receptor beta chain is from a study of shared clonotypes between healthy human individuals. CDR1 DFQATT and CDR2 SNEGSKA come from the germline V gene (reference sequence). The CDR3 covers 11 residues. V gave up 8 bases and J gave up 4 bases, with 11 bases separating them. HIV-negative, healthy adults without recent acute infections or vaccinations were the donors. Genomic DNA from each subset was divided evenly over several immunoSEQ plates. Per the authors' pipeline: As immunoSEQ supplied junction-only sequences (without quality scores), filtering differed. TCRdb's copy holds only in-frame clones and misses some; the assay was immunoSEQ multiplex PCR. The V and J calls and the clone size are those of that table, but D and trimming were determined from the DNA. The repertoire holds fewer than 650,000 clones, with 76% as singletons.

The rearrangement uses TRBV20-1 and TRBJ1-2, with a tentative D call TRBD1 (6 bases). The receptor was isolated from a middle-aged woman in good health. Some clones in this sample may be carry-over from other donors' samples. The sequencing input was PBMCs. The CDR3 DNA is TGCAGTTCAGACAGGCCCTATGGCTACACCTTC. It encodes CSSDRPYGYTF.